This is a list of T cell receptor beta chains from one sample in a study of beta chain features in type 1 diabetes. Repertoires were generated with immunoSEQ multiplex PCR, while TCRdb's copy carries only in-frame clones and drops some. This sample has about 340,000 clones; 6.5% to 10% occur once, and the top ten carry under 0.5%. Sequences were obtained from central memory CD4+ T cells from blood. Receptor source: a woman aged 18-30 years in good health. The CDR3 runs from the conserved cysteine through the conserved F or W. D genes are given only for firm matches. Some rows mark clone size as missing; the rest say once, few, many or name a class of expanded clone.

V gene	D gene	clone size	J gene	CDR3 DNA	CDR3 protein
TRBV13	NA	NA	TRBJ2-5	TGTGCCAGCAGCTCCTGGACAGGGAGGGAGTATCGTGAGACCCAGTACTTC	CASSSWTGREYRETQYF
TRBV5-4	TRBD1	many	TRBJ2-5	TGTGCCAGCACCTCGTCAGGGGGCGCGTATGAGACCCAGTACTTC	CASTSSGGAYETQYF
TRBV4-3	TRBD2	NA	TRBJ2-1	TGCGCCAGCAGCCGTCGGACTAGCGAGCAATACAATGAGCAGTTCTTC	CASSRRTSEQYNEQFF
TRBV7-9	TRBD1	many	TRBJ2-7	TGTGCCAGCAGCCCGACCCCAGGGGGCGGCTACGAGCAGTACTTC	CASSPTPGGGYEQYF
TRBV28	NA	few	TRBJ2-7	TGTGCCAGCAGCTCCAGACAGGTCGAGCAGTACTTC	CASSSRQVEQYF
TRBV2	TRBD1	few	TRBJ2-1	TGTGCCAGCACAGGGGGCGGGATTGGGAATGAGCAGTTCTTC	CASTGGGIGNEQFF
TRBV7-2	TRBD2	medium-sized	TRBJ2-4	TGTGCCAGCAGCTTAAGGCGGGAGGGCGCCCAAAACATTCAGTACTTC	CASSLRREGAQNIQYF
TRBV5-1	TRBD2	NA	TRBJ2-5	TGCGCCAGCAGCTTTGGCTACGGAGCGGGAGACGGGGAGACCCAGTACTTC	CASSFGYGAGDGETQYF
TRBV11-2	TRBD1	few	TRBJ2-1	TGTGCCAGCAGCTTTCCAGGGGGCCATGAGCAGTTCTTC	CASSFPGGHEQFF
TRBV27	TRBD2	few	TRBJ2-1	TGTGCCAGCAGCCGCCGGGGGGACCGGGAGAGGATTAATGAGCAGTTCTTC	CASSRRGDRERINEQFF
TRBV9	NA	NA	TRBJ2-7	TGTGCCAGCAGCGGAGGGAACACCTACGAGCAGTACTTC	CASSGGNTYEQYF
TRBV5-1	TRBD2	few	TRBJ2-3	TGCGCCAGCAGCGCGGGACTAGCGGGAGGAGATACGCAGTATTTT	CASSAGLAGGDTQYF
TRBV28	NA	few	TRBJ1-2	TGTGCCAGCAGTCCCACCACGGGCTATGGCTACACCTTC	CASSPTTGYGYTF
TRBV11-2	NA	NA	TRBJ2-5	TGTGCCAGCAGCCAGCGACTCCTCCAAGAGACCCAGTACTTC	CASSQRLLQETQYF
TRBV29-1	TRBD1	NA	TRBJ1-1	TGCAGCGTTGCAGGGGGTTCCCTTGAAGCTTTCTTT	CSVAGGSLEAFF
TRBV5-4	TRBD1	NA	TRBJ2-1	TGTGCCAGCAGCAGGGGACAGGGGGAGGCAAATGAGCAGTTCTTC	CASSRGQGEANEQFF
TRBV28	TRBD2	NA	TRBJ2-1	TGTGCCAGCAGGGAACTAGCGGGGATAAGGGAGCAGTTCTTC	CASRELAGIREQFF
TRBV10-3	NA	few	TRBJ1-2	TGTGCCATCAGTGCCGGGGGCATGGACTATGGCTACACCTTC	CAISAGGMDYGYTF
TRBV6-5	NA	NA	TRBJ2-7	TGTGCCAGCGGGACCGCCTACGAGCAGTACTTC	CASGTAYEQYF
TRBV25-1	NA	NA	TRBJ1-1	TGTGCCAGCAGTGACAGCGGTTCCATGAACACTGAAGCTTTCTTT	CASSDSGSMNTEAFF
TRBV4-3	TRBD1	few	TRBJ1-2	TGCGCCAGCAGCCAAGATGTCGGGACAGGGGTCGGCTACACCTTC	CASSQDVGTGVGYTF
TRBV7-2	TRBD2	many	TRBJ2-1	TGTGCCAGCAGCTTAGGATGGACTAGTGTCAATGAGCAGTTCTTC	CASSLGWTSVNEQFF
TRBV5-1	NA	many	TRBJ2-7	TGCGCCAGCAGCGTGGGGGAGCCCTACGAGCAGTACTTC	CASSVGEPYEQYF
TRBV5-4	NA	NA	TRBJ2-7	TGTGCCAGCAGCTTTGGACAGTACGAGCAGTACTTC	CASSFGQYEQYF
TRBV20-1	NA	NA	TRBJ1-1	TGCAGTGCTAGTCACGACACTGAAGCTTTCTTT	CSASHDTEAFF
TRBV7-2	NA	few	TRBJ1-4	TGTGCCAGCAGCTTAGGAGGGGTTGGAGAAAAACTGTTTTTT	CASSLGGVGEKLFF
TRBV18	NA	few	TRBJ1-1	TGTGCCAGCTCACCACCGACATGGGACACTGAAGCTTTCTTT	CASSPPTWDTEAFF
TRBV10-3	NA	many	TRBJ2-5	TGTGCCATCAGTGAATGGGGGGAGACCCAGTACTTC	CAISEWGETQYF
TRBV9	NA	few	TRBJ1-1	TGTGCCAGCAGCCCGAGTTCGGGTAAGACTGAAGCTTTCTTT	CASSPSSGKTEAFF
TRBV6-5	NA	NA	TRBJ2-7	TGTGCCAGCAGTTACGACAGGACGCGCTACGAGCAGTACTTC	CASSYDRTRYEQYF
TRBV19	NA	many	TRBJ2-7	TGTGCCAGTATTTTGGGTAGTAAGGTTCCCGAACGGACCTCCTACGAGCAGTACTTC	CASILGSKVPERTSYEQYF
TRBV10-2	TRBD1	NA	TRBJ2-1	TGCGCCAGCAGAGGGGACAGGGGGAACAATGAGCAGTTCTTC	CASRGDRGNNEQFF
TRBV7-9	TRBD1	NA	TRBJ2-7	TGTGCCACGAAACGACTTAGGACAGGGGAGGGTCACGAGCAGTACTTC	CATKRLRTGEGHEQYF
TRBV19	NA	once	TRBJ2-5	TGTGCCAGTAGTATAGGAAGGACAGATCAAGAGACCCAGTACTTC	CASSIGRTDQETQYF
TRBV28	TRBD1	few	TRBJ1-2	TGTGCCAGCAGTTTGTGGGGACAGGGAAGTGGTGGCTACACCTTC	CASSLWGQGSGGYTF
TRBV5-4	NA	NA	TRBJ1-1	TGTGCCAGCAGCCCCGGGCCTAACACTGAAGCTTTCTTT	CASSPGPNTEAFF
TRBV5-4	NA	few	TRBJ2-5	TGTGCCAGCAGCCAAGTAGGACAACAGAAGACCCAGTACTTC	CASSQVGQQKTQYF
TRBV28	NA	few	TRBJ1-1	TGTGCCAGCGGTCCCCCCTCAGGGGTTACTGAAGCTTTCTTT	CASGPPSGVTEAFF
TRBV4-1	NA	NA	TRBJ2-5	TGCGCCAGCAGCCAAGTAGCGCAAGGTGGGACCCAGTACTTC	CASSQVAQGGTQYF
TRBV9	NA	NA	TRBJ2-3	TGTGCCAGCAGCGTTGATAGCGGTAGCACAGATACGCAGTATTTT	CASSVDSGSTDTQYF
TRBV6-5	TRBD1	NA	TRBJ1-5	TGTGCCAGCAAGAACAGGGGGTTCAATCAGCCCCAGCATTTT	CASKNRGFNQPQHF
TRBV6-5	NA	many	TRBJ2-1	TGTGCCAGCAGTTACTCCTCAAGAGACAATGAGCAGTTCTTC	CASSYSSRDNEQFF
TRBV7-3	NA	NA	TRBJ1-4	TGTGCCAGCAGCTCGATCGTTAATGAAAAACTGTTTTTT	CASSSIVNEKLFF
TRBV7-9	TRBD2	few	TRBJ2-7	TGTGCCAGCAGCTTAAGGACTAGCGTCTCCTACGAGCAGTACTTC	CASSLRTSVSYEQYF
TRBV6-5	TRBD2	few	TRBJ2-7	TGTGCCAGCAGTCTACTAGCGGGAGTTTGGTACGAGCAGTACTTC	CASSLLAGVWYEQYF
TRBV4-3	NA	many	TRBJ2-6	TGCGCCAGCAGCCAAGAATTTGTGGGGAGCTCTGGGGCCAACGTCCTGACTTTC	CASSQEFVGSSGANVLTF
TRBV5-1	NA	few	TRBJ2-1	TGCGCCAGCAGCCCCGGGCCTCGTGACTACAATGAGCAGTTCTTC	CASSPGPRDYNEQFF
TRBV7-2	TRBD2	many	TRBJ2-4	TGTGCCAGCAGCAAGAGCGGGAGGACCCAAAACATTCAGTACTTC	CASSKSGRTQNIQYF
TRBV18	NA	NA	TRBJ2-7	TGTGCCAGCTCCTTCGACAGGAACTACGAGCAGTACTTC	CASSFDRNYEQYF
TRBV29-1	TRBD2	few	TRBJ2-7	TGCAGCGTTGAAACGTTGGGAGGGGCCTACGAGCAGTACTTC	CSVETLGGAYEQYF
TRBV11-2	NA	few	TRBJ2-2	TGTGCCAGCAGCTCTTTTCCGACCGGGGAGCTGTTTTTT	CASSSFPTGELFF
TRBV29-1	NA	few	TRBJ1-4	TGCAGCGTTCAGAGGGTGGAGGGTGAAAAACTGTTTTTT	CSVQRVEGEKLFF
TRBV6-6	NA	NA	TRBJ2-5	TGTGCCAGCAGGACAGCGGAGACCCAGTACTTC	CASRTAETQYF
TRBV7-2	NA	NA	TRBJ2-3	TGTGCCAGCAGCTTAGTGGGTCCGACAGATACGCAGTATTTT	CASSLVGPTDTQYF
TRBV28	TRBD1	NA	TRBJ1-1	TGTGCCAGCAGGACAGGGGGTCCGACTGAAGCTTTCTTT	CASRTGGPTEAFF
TRBV7-2	TRBD2	NA	TRBJ2-7	TGTGCCAGCAGCGCAGGGACTAGCGATTACGAGCAGTACTTC	CASSAGTSDYEQYF
TRBV7-2	NA	few	TRBJ1-3	TGTGCCAGCAACACCATCAATGGAAACACCATATATTTT	CASNTINGNTIYF
TRBV20-1	NA	few	TRBJ2-1	TGCAGTGCTGAATTTTACAATGAGCAGTTCTTC	CSAEFYNEQFF